These T cell receptor beta chains were read from a single sample in a study of shared clonotypes between healthy human individuals. Sequencing was performed with immunoSEQ multiplex PCR; in TCRdb, only in-frame clones are kept and a portion is missing. The sample has a few million clones; around 92% are singletons. The sequenced sample consisted of naive CD4+ T cells from PBMCs. Receptors originate from a man aged 18 to 29 in good health. Some clones in this sample may be carry-over from other donors' samples. Each CDR3 is given with its conserved first and last residue. D genes are given only for firm matches.

TRBJ1-1,.,TRBV5-1,TGCGCCAGCAGCTTGAATCAGGGTGGGGGCACTGAAGCTTTCTTT,CASSLNQGGGTEAFF
TRBJ1-4,.,TRBV25-1,TGTGCCAGCAGTGAATGGGAGGGAAGGAGTGCTAATGAAAAACTGTTTTTT,CASSEWEGRSANEKLFF
TRBJ1-1,TRBD1,TRBV7-9,TGTGCCAGCGTGCAGGGGGTGTCCACTGAAGCTTTCTTT,CASVQGVSTEAFF
TRBJ2-7,.,TRBV4-1,TGCGCCAGCAGCCAAGATCCCCCCTCGCCGGTTAGCTCCTACGAGCAGTACTTC,CASSQDPPSPVSSYEQYF
TRBJ1-1,.,TRBV4-1,TGCGCCAGCAGCCAAGGGATCGAGGAGAACACTGAAGCTTTCTTT,CASSQGIEENTEAFF
TRBJ2-5,TRBD1,TRBV5-5,TGTGCCAGCAGCTTGGGTGGACAGGTACAAGAGACCCAGTACTTC,CASSLGGQVQETQYF
TRBJ1-6,.,TRBV25-1,TGTGCCAGCAGTGATGGGGCCCACTATAATTCACCCCTCCACTTT,CASSDGAHYNSPLHF
TRBJ2-3,.,TRBV6-5,TGTGCCAGCAGGGCACCTAGCACAGATACGCAGTATTTT,CASRAPSTDTQYF
TRBJ1-6,TRBD1,TRBV6-1,TGTGCCAGCAGTGAAACAGGGGGCGAGACACCCCTCCACTTT,CASSETGGETPLHF
TRBJ1-2,.,TRBV5-4,TGTGCCAGCAGCTTGGGACAACTTAACTATGGCTACACCTTC,CASSLGQLNYGYTF